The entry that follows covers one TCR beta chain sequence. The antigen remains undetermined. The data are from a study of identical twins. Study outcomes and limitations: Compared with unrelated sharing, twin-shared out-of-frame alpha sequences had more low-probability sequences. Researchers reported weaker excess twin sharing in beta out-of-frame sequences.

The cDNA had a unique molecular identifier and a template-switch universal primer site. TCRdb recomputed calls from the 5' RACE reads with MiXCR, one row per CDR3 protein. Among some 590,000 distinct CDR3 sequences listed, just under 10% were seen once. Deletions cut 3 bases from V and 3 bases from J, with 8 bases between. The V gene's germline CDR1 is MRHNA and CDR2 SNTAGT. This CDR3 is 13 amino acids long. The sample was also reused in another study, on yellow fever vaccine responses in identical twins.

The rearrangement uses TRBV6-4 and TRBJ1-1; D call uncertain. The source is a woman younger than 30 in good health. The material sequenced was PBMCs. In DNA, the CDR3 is TGTGCCAGCAGTGAAGACGACTACACTGAAGCTTTCTTT. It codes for CASSEDDYTEAFF.